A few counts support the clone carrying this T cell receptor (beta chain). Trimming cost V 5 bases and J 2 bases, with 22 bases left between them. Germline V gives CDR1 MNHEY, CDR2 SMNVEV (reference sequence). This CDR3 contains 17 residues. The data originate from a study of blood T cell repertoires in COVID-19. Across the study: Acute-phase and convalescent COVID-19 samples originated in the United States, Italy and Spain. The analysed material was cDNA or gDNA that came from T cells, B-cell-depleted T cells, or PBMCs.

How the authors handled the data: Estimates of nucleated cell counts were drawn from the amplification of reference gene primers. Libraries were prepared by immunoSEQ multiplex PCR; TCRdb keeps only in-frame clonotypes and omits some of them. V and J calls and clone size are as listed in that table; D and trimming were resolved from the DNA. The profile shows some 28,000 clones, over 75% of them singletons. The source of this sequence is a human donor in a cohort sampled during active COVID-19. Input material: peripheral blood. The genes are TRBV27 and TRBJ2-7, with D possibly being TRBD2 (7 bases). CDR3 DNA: TGTGCCAGCAGTCCCATTGGCGATCGGGGGGCACCCTACGAGCAGTACTTC. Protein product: CASSPIGDRGAPYEQYF.